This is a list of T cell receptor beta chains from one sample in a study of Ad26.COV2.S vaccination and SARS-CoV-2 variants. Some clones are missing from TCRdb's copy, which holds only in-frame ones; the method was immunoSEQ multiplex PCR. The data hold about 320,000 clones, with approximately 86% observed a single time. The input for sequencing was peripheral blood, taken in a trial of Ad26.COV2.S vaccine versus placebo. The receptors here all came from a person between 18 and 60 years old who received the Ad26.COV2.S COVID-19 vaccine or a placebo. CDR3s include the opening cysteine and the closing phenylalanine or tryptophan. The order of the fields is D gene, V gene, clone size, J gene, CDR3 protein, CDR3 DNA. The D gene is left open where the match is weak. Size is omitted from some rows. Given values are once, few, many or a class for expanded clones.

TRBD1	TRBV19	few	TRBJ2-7	CASTQDRASYEQYF	TGTGCCAGCACCCAGGACAGGGCCTCCTACGAGCAGTACTTC
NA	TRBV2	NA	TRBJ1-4	CASRRTDPNEKLFF	TGTGCCAGCAGGCGGACAGACCCTAATGAAAAACTGTTTTTT
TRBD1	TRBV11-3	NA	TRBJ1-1	CASSFYRGSIAEAFF	TGTGCCAGCAGCTTCTACAGGGGATCTATCGCTGAAGCTTTCTTT
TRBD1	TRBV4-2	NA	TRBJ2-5	CASSLDRGEETQYF	TGTGCCAGCAGCCTGGACAGGGGCGAAGAGACCCAGTACTTC
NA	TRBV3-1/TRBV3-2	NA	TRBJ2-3	CASSQFNANTQYF	TGTGCCAGCAGCCAATTCAACGCTAATACGCAGTATTTT
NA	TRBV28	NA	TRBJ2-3	CASSLSFSGTDTQYF	TGTGCCAGCAGTTTGAGTTTTAGCGGCACAGATACGCAGTATTTT
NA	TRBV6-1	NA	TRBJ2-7	CASSEQPQGEQYF	TGTGCCAGCAGTGAACAACCGCAAGGCGAGCAGTACTTC
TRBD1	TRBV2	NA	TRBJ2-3	CASTLWTGFTDTQYF	TGTGCCAGCACCCTGTGGACAGGGTTCACAGATACGCAGTATTTT
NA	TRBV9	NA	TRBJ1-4	CASSVVGLGPSNEKLFF	TGTGCCAGCAGCGTAGTGGGTCTGGGGCCAAGTAATGAAAAACTGTTTTTT
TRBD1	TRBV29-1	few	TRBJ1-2	CSVVGRGRNYGYTF	TGCAGCGTTGTCGGCAGGGGGCGTAACTATGGCTACACCTTC
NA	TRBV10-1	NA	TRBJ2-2	CASTDGGVANTGELFF	TGCGCCAGCACCGACGGAGGGGTCGCGAACACCGGGGAGCTGTTTTTT
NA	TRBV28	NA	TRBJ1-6	CASSLSPGLTFPNSPLHF	TGTGCCAGCAGTTTGTCGCCGGGCCTCACTTTCCCTAATTCCCCCCTCCACTTT
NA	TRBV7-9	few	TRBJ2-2	CASSLVTLLGELFF	TGTGCCAGCAGCTTAGTGACGTTGTTGGGGGAGCTGTTTTTT
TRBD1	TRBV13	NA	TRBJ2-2	CASSLLGTGFANTGELFF	TGTGCCAGCAGCTTATTGGGGACAGGGTTCGCGAACACCGGGGAGCTGTTTTTT
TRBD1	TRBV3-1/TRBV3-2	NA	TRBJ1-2	CASSLTSRGQIGYTF	TGTGCCAGCAGCCTTACGAGCAGGGGGCAGATTGGCTACACCTTC
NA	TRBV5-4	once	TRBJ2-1	CASTLDSYNEQFF	TGTGCCAGCACCCTGGACAGCTACAATGAGCAGTTCTTC
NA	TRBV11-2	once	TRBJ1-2	CASSRNLYGYTF	TGTGCCAGCAGCCGGAATCTCTATGGCTACACCTTC
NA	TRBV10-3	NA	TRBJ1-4	CATRSTDEKLFF	TGTGCCACCCGCTCTACGGATGAAAAACTGTTTTTT
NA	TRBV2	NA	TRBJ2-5	CASSLTRGEETQYF	TGTGCCAGCAGCCTAACTAGGGGTGAGGAGACCCAGTACTTC
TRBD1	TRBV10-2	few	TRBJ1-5	CASQGDGNSNQPQHF	TGCGCCAGCCAGGGGGACGGAAATAGCAATCAGCCCCAGCATTTT
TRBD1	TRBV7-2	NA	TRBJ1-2	CASSLVQGAGTNYGYTF	TGTGCCAGCAGCTTAGTCCAGGGGGCCGGGACTAACTATGGCTACACCTTC
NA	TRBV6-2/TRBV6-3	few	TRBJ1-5	CASSYRRGGGNNQPQHF	TGTGCCAGCAGTTATCGGAGGGGGGGAGGTAACAATCAGCCCCAGCATTTT
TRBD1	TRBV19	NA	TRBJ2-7	CASSNPGTGGREQYF	TGTGCCAGTAGTAACCCTGGGACAGGGGGCAGAGAGCAGTACTTC
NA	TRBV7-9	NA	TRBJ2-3	CASIRDTQYF	TGTGCCAGCATCCGAGATACGCAGTATTTT
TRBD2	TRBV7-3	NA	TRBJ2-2	CASSSMGGIGTGELFF	TGTGCCAGCAGTTCAATGGGAGGGATCGGTACCGGGGAGCTGTTTTTT
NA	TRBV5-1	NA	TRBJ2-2	CASSLDQSSTGELFF	TGCGCCAGCAGCTTGGACCAGTCTAGCACCGGGGAGCTGTTTTTT
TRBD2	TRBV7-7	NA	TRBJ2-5	CASSPGIGSGGETQYF	TGTGCCAGCAGCCCCGGTATCGGTAGCGGGGGGGAGACCCAGTACTTC
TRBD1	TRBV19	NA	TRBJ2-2	CASSTPTGPGSGELFF	TGTGCCAGTAGTACACCGACAGGGCCGGGCTCCGGGGAGCTGTTTTTT
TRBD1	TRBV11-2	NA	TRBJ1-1	CASRQGQGNTEAFF	TGTGCCAGCAGACAGGGACAGGGGAACACTGAAGCTTTCTTT
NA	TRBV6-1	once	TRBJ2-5	CASSEKETQYF	TGTGCCAGCAGTGAAAAAGAGACCCAGTACTTC
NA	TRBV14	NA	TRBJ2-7	CASSQGPGSPYEQYF	TGTGCCAGCAGCCAAGGGCCAGGGTCCCCTTACGAGCAGTACTTC
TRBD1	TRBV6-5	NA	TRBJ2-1	CASSYPRGQGFNEQFF	TGTGCCAGCAGTTATCCGCGCGGACAGGGTTTCAATGAGCAGTTCTTC
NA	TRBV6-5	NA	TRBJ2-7	CASSYSGGSYEQYF	TGTGCCAGCAGTTACTCAGGCGGGTCCTACGAGCAGTACTTC
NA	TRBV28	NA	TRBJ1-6	CASSRPASPLHF	TGTGCCAGCAGTCGTCCAGCTTCACCCCTCCACTTT